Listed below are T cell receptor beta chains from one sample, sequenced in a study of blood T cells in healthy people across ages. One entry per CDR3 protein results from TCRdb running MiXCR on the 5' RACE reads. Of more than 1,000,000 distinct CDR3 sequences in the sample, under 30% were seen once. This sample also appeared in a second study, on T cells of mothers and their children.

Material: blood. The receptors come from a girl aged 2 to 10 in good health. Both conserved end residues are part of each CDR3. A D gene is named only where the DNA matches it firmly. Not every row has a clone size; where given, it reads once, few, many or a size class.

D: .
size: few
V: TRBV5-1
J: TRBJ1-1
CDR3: CASSLYTGSTEAFF
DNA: TGCGCCAGCAGCTTGTACACCGGGAGCACTGAAGCTTTCTTT

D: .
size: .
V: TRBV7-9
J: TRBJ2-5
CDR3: CASSLLEGGETQYF
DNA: TGTGCCAGCAGCTTACTCGAGGGCGGGGAGACCCAGTACTTC

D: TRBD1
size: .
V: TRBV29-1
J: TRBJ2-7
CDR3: CSVEAGTGGQYF
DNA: TGCAGCGTTGAAGCTGGGACAGGGGGGCAATACTTC

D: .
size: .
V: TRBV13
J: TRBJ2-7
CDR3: CASSLQRDLADEQYF
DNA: TGTGCCAGCAGCTTGCAGAGAGACCTCGCCGACGAGCAGTACTTC

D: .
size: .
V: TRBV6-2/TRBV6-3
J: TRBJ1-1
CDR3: CASSYSIVRTEAFF
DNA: TGTGCCAGCAGTTACTCGATAGTCCGTACTGAAGCTTTCTTT

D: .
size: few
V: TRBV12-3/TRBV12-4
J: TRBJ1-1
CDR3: CASSLRLGSTEAFF
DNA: TGTGCCAGCAGTTTAAGGCTGGGAAGCACTGAAGCTTTCTTT

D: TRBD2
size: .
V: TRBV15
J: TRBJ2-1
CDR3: CATSRSLAGGLWNEQFF
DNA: TGTGCCACCAGCAGAAGTCTAGCGGGGGGGCTCTGGAATGAGCAGTTCTTC

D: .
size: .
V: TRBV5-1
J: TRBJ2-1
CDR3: CASRGQGIRHNEQFF
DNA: TGCGCCAGCAGGGGCCAGGGGATCCGACACAATGAGCAGTTCTTC

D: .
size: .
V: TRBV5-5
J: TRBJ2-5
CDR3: CASSSGTAGQETQYF
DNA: TGTGCCAGCAGCTCCGGGACGGCCGGTCAAGAGACCCAGTACTTC

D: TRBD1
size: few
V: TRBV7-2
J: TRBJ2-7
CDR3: CASSYNSGTGSHEQYF
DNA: TGTGCCAGCAGCTACAATTCGGGGACAGGCAGCCACGAGCAGTACTTC

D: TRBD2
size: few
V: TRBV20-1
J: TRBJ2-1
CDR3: CSARFRGGGSSYNEQFF
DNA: TGCAGTGCCCGATTCCGGGGGGGCGGGAGCTCCTACAATGAGCAGTTCTTC

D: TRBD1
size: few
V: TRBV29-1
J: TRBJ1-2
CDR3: CSVGDRNYGYTF
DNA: TGCAGCGTTGGGGACAGGAACTATGGCTACACCTTC